The TCR beta chain under discussion was sequenced for a study of shared clonotypes between healthy human individuals (dated by TCRdb to about 2020). Study-level background: The cohort comprised a couple of women and three men aged 18 to 49 years. Per donor, three plates each were used for CD4 naive and CD4 memory, two for CD8 naive, and one for CD8 memory. To estimate repertoire size and how much clonotypes are shared between individuals, the study performed deep sequencing of blood TCR repertoires from roughly five healthy adults. To increase sequencing depth and limit assay-specific biases, different laboratories used diverse techniques to prepare libraries and sequence TCR repertoires. Each donor's leukapheresis produced roughly between roughly 0.85 and 9 billion PBMCs.

Using the deep immunoSEQ assay, TCR CDR3 regions were amplified from genomic DNA by multiplex PCR. For each cell subset, the extracted genomic DNA was distributed evenly across all wells of several immunoSEQ 96-well plates, and each plate served as one replicate. For sorted subsets, 200 to 250 ng genomic DNA, equal to about 30,000 T cell genomes, was loaded into each replicate PCR. The purified libraries were quantified using a Qubit 3.0 fluorometer, sized with a Bioanalyzer 2100, and then quantified again using the KAPA Library Quantification kit. Every immunoSEQ 96-well plate was sequenced on a separate single-read 150-cycle Illumina NextSeq 550 flow cell. The paper's data handling went like this. Because only junctional sequences without quality scores were contained in the immunoSEQ output, filtering matching that applied to full-length reads could not be performed. To assign V/J genes and CDR3, sequences were annotated against IMGT germline references using PyIR, a Python wrapper for IgBLAST v1.9. Reads with weak V/J assignments (E-value above 1e-6), missing CDR3, stop codons, out-of-frame junctions, or ambiguous translated residues were removed. A V3J clonotype was defined by an identical inferred V gene, J gene, and CDR3 amino acid sequence. To compute the percentage overlap between repertoires, the number of shared unique clonotypes was divided by the size of the smaller repertoire. Repertoire richness was assessed with RTK rarefaction, the Chao1 estimator, and Recon v2.1 estimates of unobserved clonotypes. Generation probabilities were computed with OLGA for all TCRbeta clonotypes obtained by the gDNA method from a handful of donors. TCRdb re-hosts the immuneACCESS table, in-frame sequences only. Its copies lack some clones; in the studies checked, an unresolved V gene accounts for under half of them, and the cause for the rest is not known. The V and J calls and clone size come from that table; D and trimming were worked out from the DNA. Here the sample has roughly 2,500,000 clones; 93% occur a single time. The ten largest clones add up to 0.36% of the sample.

Study-wide conclusions, independent of this receptor: Even with the large sequencing depth, rarefaction of the sorted-subset datasets indicated that sequencing was incomplete. Sharing across a few donors was observed for approximately 5% of naive CD4, about 3.2% of naive CD8, about 2.5% of memory CD4, and about 0.4% of memory CD8 clonotypes. Because the study included only a small number of donors, the genetic and exposure-history diversity represented was limited. Naive subsets generally had larger estimated clonotype richness than memory subsets did. Based on pairwise subsampling, the degree of clonotype sharing among donors was expected to be affected by sequencing depth. Clonotypes shared by all four sorted-subset donors showed higher generation probabilities than non-shared clonotypes. Only blood was sampled, and tissue TCR repertoires likely differ from those in blood.

As for this clone: Its antigen is currently not known. Base qualities are not provided; no much larger clone lies one nucleotide away.

Healthy HIV-negative adults with no recently reported acute infections or vaccinations were included as donors. All donors were Caucasian adults living in Nashville, Tennessee, USA. CD4+ T cells were enriched by magnetic negative selection; naive cells were then positively selected on CD45RA, and the negative fraction formed the memory subset. After blood collection by leukapheresis, PBMCs were isolated using Ficoll-Histopaque density gradient centrifugation and then cryopreserved in the vapor phase of liquid nitrogen. Analytical flow cytometry was used to check the purity and quantity of every magnetically sorted T cell population. Genomic DNA was isolated from every sorted fraction and measured by UV absorbance on a Nanodrop 2000c. Between the V and J ends, shortened by 5 bases and 6 bases respectively, the junction contains 13 bases. Taken from cysteine to phenylalanine, the CDR3 has 14 residues. Only CDR3 DNA is held: 42 bases, read in frame from base 1. The germline V gene supplies CDR1 SGHTA and CDR2 FQGTGA.

The clonotype originates from a man aged 18 to 35 in good health. Some clones in this sample may be carry-over from other donors' samples. Specimen: naive CD4+ T cells from PBMCs. What this sample's cell subset or site label stands for: CD45RA+ positively selected. The chain joins TRBV7-3 to TRBJ2-2, with the D segment possibly TRBD1 or TRBD2, each aligning over 6 bases. The DNA reads TGTGCCAGCAGCGCGAACGGGGGCCCCGGGGAGCTGTTTTTT. This codes for CASSANGGPGELFF.